Each of the 26 T cell receptor beta chains below was sequenced from the same sample in a study of OX40 agonist ivuxolimab in advanced cancers. Here immunoSEQ multiplex PCR was the method, and the copy in TCRdb shows in-frame clones only, minus some. The sample yields approximately 82,000 clones, roughly 92% seen once. Sequenced material: CD4+ or CD8+ T cells sorted from blood, taken in a trial of the OX40 agonist ivuxolimab. The origin of the receptors is an adult with an advanced solid tumor such as melanoma, head and neck, liver or kidney cancer.

The chain is built from TRBV7-3 and TRBJ1-1; the D is unclear. From germline, CDR1 is SGHTA and CDR2 FQGTGA. V lost 8 bases to trimming and J lost 4 bases, with 14 bases between them. There are 13 residues in the CDR3. The CDR3 loop reads CASSISKGTEAFF. The CDR3 DNA sequence: TGTGCCAGCTCCATCAGCAAGGGCACTGAAGCTTTCTTT.

This rearrangement joins TRBV27 to TRBJ2-7, with D perhaps TRBD1 (6 bases). Germline V gives CDR1 MNHEY, CDR2 SMNVEV (reference sequence). The length of the CDR3 is 14 residues. Trimming took 3 bases from V and 5 from J, leaving 14 bases between them. In nucleotides, the CDR3 is TGTGCCAGCAGTTTGGACAGAATCGACCACGAGCAGTACTTC. It yields the protein CASSLDRIDHEQYF.

The genes are TRBV7-3 and TRBJ2-1; D perhaps matches TRBD2 (6 bases). V lost 1 base to trimming and J lost 7 bases, with 11 bases between them. This CDR3 is built from 14 residues. Germline V gives CDR1 SGHTA, CDR2 FQGTGA. DNA of the CDR3: TGTGCCAGCAGCTTAATCGGACTACAGAATGAGCAGTTCTTC. Amino acid sequence: CASSLIGLQNEQFF.

The rearrangement uses TRBV4-2 and TRBJ1-2, with no clear D. CDR3 size: 15 residues. Trimming took 3 bases from V and 1 from J, leaving 12 bases between them. Looked up from germline, CDR1 is LGHNA and CDR2 is YNFKEQ. The CDR3 DNA follows: TGTGCCAGCAGCCAGCCCGGGAGTTTTAACTATGGCTACACCTTC. It is translated as CASSQPGSFNYGYTF.

This chain connects TRBV7-3 to TRBJ2-3; D may be TRBD2 (5 bases). Deletions cut 2 bases from V and 3 bases from J, with 12 bases between. Germline V CDR1 and CDR2: SGHTA, FQGTGA. The CDR3 runs to 15 residues. The CDR3 loop is CASSLYGDGTDTQYF. DNA for the CDR3: TGTGCCAGCAGCTTATACGGGGATGGGACAGATACGCAGTATTTT.

V and J are TRBV27 and TRBJ1-1; possible D gene TRBD1, 5 bases. V lost 4 bases and J 1 base, leaving 16 bases between the germline ends. Germline CDR1 and CDR2: MNHEY and SMNVEV (reference sequence). There are 16 residues in the CDR3. The CDR3 region is CASSSPGLGGNTEAFF. CDR3 sequence (DNA): TGTGCCAGCAGTTCTCCGGGACTGGGGGGGAACACTGAAGCTTTCTTT.

The V call is TRBV5-1, the J call TRBJ2-2; D possibly corresponds to TRBD1 (5 bases). The CDR3 consists of 13 residues. Trimming pared 4 bases from V and 5 bases from J, leaving 9 bases between. Germline CDR1 and CDR2: SGHRS and YFSETQ. The CDR3 nucleotides read TGCGCCAGCAGCACGCAGGGAACCGGGGAGCTGTTTTTT. This translates into CASSTQGTGELFF.

The chain uses TRBV6-1 and TRBJ1-2, with 8 nucleotides matching TRBD1. Germline-derived CDR1 and CDR2 are MNHNS and SASEGT. This CDR3 region has 13 residues. Germline trimming cut 3 bases from V and 4 bases from J; bases unmatched to any gene: 1. CDR3 sequence (DNA): TGTGCCAGCAGTGATACAGGGGGCTATGGCTACACCTTC. This encodes CASSDTGGYGYTF.

The chain links TRBV19 to TRBJ2-1; TRBD1 matches at 12 bases. The germline V gene has CDR1 LNHDA and CDR2 SQIVND (reference sequence). This CDR3 is 17 amino acids long. With 5 bases clipped from V and 9 bases from J, the junction kept 14 bases outside the gene matches. CDR3 in DNA: TGTGCCAGTAGTGGCCAACCCCGGGACAGGGGGCTTGGTGAGCAGTTCTTC. This gives the protein CASSGQPRDRGLGEQFF.

The chain combines TRBV5-1 with TRBJ2-1; 7 bases line up with TRBD2. The CDR3 loop spans 15 amino acids. Germline CDR1 and CDR2: SGHRS and YFSETQ. J lost 3 bases, V lost 2 bases, and 5 bases had no gene match. In nucleotides, the CDR3 is TGCGCCAGCAGCTTCGTGGCTAGCGGCTACAATGAGCAGTTCTTC. Amino acids: CASSFVASGYNEQFF. Based on the CDR3 plus reference TRBV5-1 and TRBJ2-1, the full variable domain is KAGVTQTPRYLIKTRGQQVTLSCSPISGHRSVSWYQQTPGQGLQFLFEYFSETQRNKGNFPGRFSGRQFSNSRSEMNVSTLELGDSALYLCASSFVASGYNEQFFGPGTRLTVL.

The rearrangement links TRBV7-8 to TRBJ1-1; D ambiguous. V gave up 1 base and J gave up 2 bases, with 8 bases separating them. This CDR3 region has 14 residues. Looked up from germline, CDR1 is SGHVS and CDR2 is FQNEAQ. CDR3: CASSLDPGNTEAFF. The CDR3 DNA reads as TGTGCCAGCAGCTTAGACCCAGGTAACACTGAAGCTTTCTTT. Drawing the rest from reference TRBV7-8 and TRBJ1-1, the complete variable domain is GAGVSQSPRYKVAKRGQDVALRCDPISGHVSLFWYQQALGQGPEFLTYFQNEAQLDKSGLPSDRFFAERPEGSVSTLKIQRTQQEDSAVYLCASSLDPGNTEAFFGQGTRLTVV.

The chain combines TRBV19 with TRBJ2-6; 8 bases align to TRBD1. V lost 6 bases and J lost 0; bases outside the gene matches: 1. The germline CDR1 and CDR2 sequences are LNHDA and SQIVND (reference sequence). CDR3 length: 15 residues. The CDR3 loop is CASRQGASGANVLTF. As DNA, the CDR3 is TGTGCCAGTAGGCAGGGGGCCTCTGGGGCCAACGTCCTGACTTTC. The full variable domain, with the rest looked up from reference TRBV19 and TRBJ2-6, is DGGITQSPKYLFRKEGQNVTLSCEQNLNHDAMYWYRQDPGQGLRLIYYSQIVNDFQKGDIAEGYSVSREKKESFPLTVTSAQKNPTAFYLCASRQGASGANVLTFGAGSRLTVL.

This clone was observed a few times. The chain has TRBV4-1 and TRBJ1-2; 7 nucleotides match TRBD1. The trim removed 1 base at V and 3 bases at J, leaving 2 bases unmatched. CDR3 length equals 14 residues. Germline V CDR1 and CDR2: MGHRA, YSYEKL. CDR3 DNA sequence: TGCGCCAGCAGCCAAGGGACAGGAGACTATGGCTACACCTTC. Protein: CASSQGTGDYGYTF.

This rearrangement joins TRBV15 to TRBJ2-7; TRBD2 is a possible D gene (5 bases). This CDR3 comprises 13 residues. Trimming took 4 bases from V and 0 from J, leaving 7 bases between them. Germline lookup yields CDR1 LNHNV and CDR2 YYDKDF (reference sequence). The CDR3 sequence is CATSTGSSYEQYF. CDR3 coding DNA: TGTGCCACCAGCACGGGGAGCTCCTACGAGCAGTACTTC. Complete variable domain (other parts from reference TRBV15 and TRBJ2-7): DAMVIQNPRYQVTQFGKPVTLSCSQTLNHNVMYWYQQKSSQAPKLLFHYYDKDFNNEADTPDNFQSRRPNTSFCFLDIRSPGLGDTAMYLCATSTGSSYEQYFGPGTRLTVT.

V is TRBV4-2 and J is TRBJ1-2, with D perhaps TRBD1 (5 bases). The CDR3 runs to 15 residues. The V gene lost 0 bases and the J gene lost 4 bases, with 12 bases spanning the gap. The germline V gene encodes CDR1 LGHNA and CDR2 YNFKEQ. The CDR3 is CASSQETTGGYGYTF. The DNA of the CDR3 is TGTGCCAGCAGCCAAGAGACGACGGGGGGCTATGGCTACACCTTC.

The chain carries TRBV30 and TRBJ1-6; D is undetermined. Germline V gene sequence: CDR1 GTSNPN, CDR2 SVGIG (reference sequence). Trimming cost V 0 bases and J 14 bases, with 20 bases left between them. The CDR3 spans 15 residues. CDR3 region: CAWSVRSLFSSTLHF. The CDR3 DNA follows: TGTGCCTGGAGTGTACGATCGCTCTTTAGCTCGACCCTCCACTTT.

This clone has just one count. The chain joins TRBV10-3 to TRBJ1-4, with D possibly being TRBD1 (6 bases). The CDR3 extends over 13 amino acids. Germline V gene data show CDR1 as ENHRY and CDR2 as SYGVKD. V lost 8 bases and J lost 7, with 14 bases in between. The CDR3 DNA is TGTGCCATCGGGGGGGCTCGGGGTGAAAAACTGTTTTTT. Its translation: CAIGGARGEKLFF.

The chain joins TRBV18 to TRBJ1-6; no reliable D call. The CDR3 is 15 amino acids. V was trimmed by 3 bases and J by 7 bases, leaving 13 bases between them. Germline V gene lookup returns CDR1 KGHSH and CDR2 LQKENI. DNA for the CDR3: TGTGCCAGCTCACCTATGGGAGGATGGAATTCACCCCTCCACTTT. As protein: CASSPMGGWNSPLHF.

The J gene is TRBJ1-4, the V gene TRBV27; 11 positions match TRBD1. V was pared by 5 bases and J by 0 bases, with 2 bases of the junction left unmatched. CDR1 is MNHEY and CDR2 is SMNVEV in the germline V gene (reference sequence). The CDR3 has 16 amino acids. CDR3 coding DNA: TGTGCCAGCAGTGGACAGGGGGCCGCAACTAATGAAAAACTGTTTTTT. Translation: CASSGQGAATNEKLFF.

The rearrangement links TRBV15 to TRBJ1-5, with TRBD1 as a possible D gene (6 bases). V gave up 5 bases and J gave up 6 bases, with 17 bases separating them. CDR1 and CDR2 from the germline V gene are LNHNV and YYDKDF (reference sequence). The CDR3 totals 15 residues. The CDR3 is CATSRPWGAIQPQHF. CDR3 sequence (DNA): TGTGCCACCAGCCGCCCTTGGGGGGCTATTCAGCCCCAGCATTTT.

The gene calls are TRBV4-2 and TRBJ2-4, with D possibly TRBD1 on 6 matching bases. This CDR3 is built from 17 residues. V lost 0 bases and J lost 0, with 12 bases in between. From germline, CDR1 is LGHNA and CDR2 YNFKEQ. CDR3 residues: CASSQDSGAGAKNIQYF. For the CDR3, the DNA is TGTGCCAGCAGCCAAGATTCAGGGGCAGGAGCCAAAAACATTCAGTACTTC.

The chain links TRBV10-3 to TRBJ2-7; D unresolved. The CDR3 is made up of 12 amino acids. V shed 10 bases and J shed 2 bases, with 12 bases lying between them. Germline V gene sequence: CDR1 ENHRY, CDR2 SYGVKD. The CDR3 nucleotides read TGTGCCACCGCCGGCACTACCTACGAGCAGTACTTC. It codes for CATAGTTYEQYF.

The genes are TRBV11-2 and TRBJ2-5, with no clear D. CDR1 and CDR2 from the germline V gene are SGHAT and FQNNGV. The V and J ends lost 5 bases and 5 bases respectively, with 9 bases between them. The CDR3 has 12 amino acids. The CDR3 DNA sequence: TGTGCCAGCAGCAAAAACCCCGAGACCCAGTACTTC. As protein: CASSKNPETQYF.

This rearrangement joins TRBV6-5 to TRBJ1-2; 11 bases agree with TRBD1. The length of the CDR3 is 15 residues. The V segment lost 8 bases and the J segment 3 bases; nucleotides outside the gene matches: 8. CDR1 and CDR2 from the germline V gene are MNHEY and SVGAGI. The CDR3 sequence: CASGRPGQGDYGYTF. Written as DNA, the CDR3 is TGTGCCAGCGGTAGACCGGGACAGGGGGACTATGGCTACACCTTC.

This clone showed up just once. The chain links TRBV10-2 to TRBJ2-1; 7 bases map to TRBD2. This CDR3 is built from 13 residues. Per germline, CDR1 WSHSY and CDR2 SAAADI. V lost 9 bases, J lost 5 bases, and 7 bases stayed unmatched. CDR3 coding DNA: TGCGCCAGTTCCTGGGGGGGAGACAATGAGCAGTTCTTC. This translates into CASSWGGDNEQFF.

The chain joins TRBV5-1 to TRBJ2-3; 8 nucleotides line up with TRBD2. With 3 bases clipped from V and 0 bases from J, the junction kept 3 bases outside the gene matches. The CDR3 is 15 amino acids. The germline gives CDR1 SGHRS, CDR2 YFSETQ. This CDR3 reads CASSSAGASTDTQYF. CDR3 bases: TGCGCCAGCAGCTCAGCGGGGGCGAGCACAGATACGCAGTATTTT.